This T cell receptor beta chain emerged from a study of graft-versus-host responses after intestinal transplantation. Across the study: Recipients uniformly received anti-thymocyte globulin induction, followed by tacrolimus and steroids for 2 to 4 years.

Trimming at V came to 9 bases and at J to 1 base, leaving 6 bases not matched to a gene. The germline V gene encodes CDR1 SGHTA and CDR2 FQGNSA. The CDR3 totals 15 residues. Using immunoSEQ multiplex PCR, the repertoire was profiled, and TCRdb retains in-frame clones only, with some absent. The data hold 85,000 to 100,000 clones, with under 95% observed a single time. Study results and caveats: GvH clones occurred in recipient marrow; some first appeared in ileum or blood. Peak GvH clone levels in circulation were associated with early post-transplant HvG declines. High graft-versus-host to host-versus-graft clonal ratios were seen in allografts of patients with graft-donor T cell macrochimerism.

Concerning this clone: Its antigen is undetermined.

This receptor was taken from a human donor who was the organ donor for an intestinal transplant. Sequenced material: unstimulated CD4+ T cells sorted from spleen or lymph node cells, taken before transplant. The chain recombines TRBV7-2 with TRBJ2-1; 10 bases align to TRBD2. CDR3 nucleotides: TGTGCCAGTATCGCGGGACTAGCGTCCTACAATGAGCAGTTCTTC. Its translation: CASIAGLASYNEQFF.